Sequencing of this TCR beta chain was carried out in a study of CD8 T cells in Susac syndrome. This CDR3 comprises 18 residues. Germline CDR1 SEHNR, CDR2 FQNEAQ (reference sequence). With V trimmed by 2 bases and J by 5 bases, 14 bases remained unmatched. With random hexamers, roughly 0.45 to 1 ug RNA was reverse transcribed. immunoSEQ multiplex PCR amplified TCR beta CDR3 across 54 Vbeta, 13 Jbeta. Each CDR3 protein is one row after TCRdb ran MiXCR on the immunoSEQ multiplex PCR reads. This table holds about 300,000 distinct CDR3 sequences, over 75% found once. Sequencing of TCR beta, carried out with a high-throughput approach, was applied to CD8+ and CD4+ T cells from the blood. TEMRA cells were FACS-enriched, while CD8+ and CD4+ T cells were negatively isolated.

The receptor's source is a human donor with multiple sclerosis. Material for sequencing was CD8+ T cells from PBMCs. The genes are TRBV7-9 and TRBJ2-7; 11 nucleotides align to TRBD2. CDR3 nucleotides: TGTGCCAGCAGCTTACCCCTGTATAGCGGGAGGGCCATCGACGAGCAGTACTTC. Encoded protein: CASSLPLYSGRAIDEQYF.